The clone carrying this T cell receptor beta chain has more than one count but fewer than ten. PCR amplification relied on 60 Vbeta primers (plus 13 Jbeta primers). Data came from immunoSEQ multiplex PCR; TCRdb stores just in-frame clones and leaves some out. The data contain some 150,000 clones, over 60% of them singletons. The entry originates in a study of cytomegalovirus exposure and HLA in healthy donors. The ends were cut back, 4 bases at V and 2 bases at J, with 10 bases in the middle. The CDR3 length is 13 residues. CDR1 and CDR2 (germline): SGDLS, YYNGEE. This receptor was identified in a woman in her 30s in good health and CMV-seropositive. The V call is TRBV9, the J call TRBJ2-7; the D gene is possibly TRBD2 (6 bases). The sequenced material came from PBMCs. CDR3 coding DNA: TGTGCCAGCAGCCGGGACTTAACCTACGAGCAGTACTTC. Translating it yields CASSRDLTYEQYF.